This T cell receptor beta chain was captured by sequencing in a study of T cell responses to AZD1222 COVID-19 vaccine. Study observations and caveats: A reported finding is that nearly half of spike-specific TCRs target unmutated variant regions. There were mostly white British donors and more females than males, and clonal diversity was possibly underestimated. After two AZD1222 doses, spike-specific TCR breadth and depth rose versus day 0.

The CDR3 has 14 residues. Germline values: CDR1 MDHEN, CDR2 SYDVKM. Germline trimming cut 6 bases from V and 4 bases from J; bases unmatched to any gene: 8. In this sample, this clone turned up once. Its antigen is currently unknown. Data came from immunoSEQ multiplex PCR; TCRdb stores just in-frame clones and leaves some out. Counted here are about 80,000 clones, approximately 85% occurring once; the ten biggest clones make up around 9.3%. The chain couples TRBV28 to TRBJ1-2; 7 nucleotides agree with TRBD1. This specimen consisted of peripheral blood, obtained 28 days after the second AZD1222 dose. The receptor was derived from an adult who received the AZD1222 COVID-19 vaccine. The CDR3 DNA reads TGTGCCAGCAGGGGGACAGTTAATCTCTATGGCTACACCTTC. The encoded protein is CASRGTVNLYGYTF.